The 10 T cell receptor beta chains reported below all come from one sample, sequenced in a study of blood T cell repertoires in COVID-19. The repertoire was sequenced with immunoSEQ multiplex PCR; TCRdb's copy has only in-frame clones and lacks some. This sample carries under 200,000 clones, approximately 91% of them seen once, and the ten largest clones take almost 5%. The sample comprised peripheral blood. Receptor source: a man aged 18 to 29 with COVID-19, enrolled during active disease.

The chain carries TRBV7-6 and TRBJ1-3, with 7 bases lining up with TRBD1. CDR3 size: 17 residues. Germline lookup yields CDR1 SGHVS and CDR2 FNYEAQ. The trim removed 4 bases at V and 0 bases at J, leaving 9 bases unmatched. The CDR3 loop reads CASSSSGQLASGNTIYF. The DNA of the CDR3 is TGTGCCAGCAGCTCCTCGGGACAGTTAGCCTCTGGAAACACCATATATTTT.

The chain uses TRBV27 and TRBJ2-1, with 8 bases lining up with TRBD2. Germline V gene lookup returns CDR1 MNHEY and CDR2 SMNVEV (reference sequence). V lost 5 bases and J lost 4; bases outside the gene matches: 10. The length of the CDR3 is 16 residues. The CDR3 nucleotides are TGTGCCAGCAGTCGATCCGGGAGGGCCAAGTACAATGAGCAGTTCTTC. Encoded protein: CASSRSGRAKYNEQFF.

Concerning this clone itself: The junction does not match germline at one end; this may be a read error. V gene TRBV27 combines with J gene TRBJ1-4; 10 bases align to TRBD1. The germline V gene has CDR1 MNHEY and CDR2 SMNVEV (reference sequence). The CDR3 is made up of 17 amino acids. The CDR3, as DNA: TGTGCCAGCAGCTCCGACCGACAGGGGGCGGTTCATGAAAAACTGCTTTTT. Translation: CASSSDRQGAVHEKLLF.

This clone occurred once. This rearrangement joins TRBV28 to TRBJ1-6; 9 bases agree with TRBD1. V lost 5 bases to trimming and J lost 9 bases; unmatched junction nucleotides: 8. CDR1 MDHEN and CDR2 SYDVKM come from the germline V gene. This CDR3 is 15 amino acids long. The CDR3 DNA sequence: TGTGCCAGCAGTCCCCCGGGACAGGGCGGTTCACCCCTCCACTTT. Protein: CASSPPGQGGSPLHF.

V and J are TRBV27 and TRBJ2-3; D ambiguous. The germline V gene encodes CDR1 MNHEY and CDR2 SMNVEV (reference sequence). The CDR3 spans 16 residues. V lost 0 bases and J lost 0, with 10 bases in between. The CDR3 coding sequence is TGTGCCAGCAGTTTATCGGCCCCGATAAGCACAGATACGCAGTATTTT. Translating gives CASSLSAPISTDTQYF.

The rearrangement joins TRBV9 to TRBJ1-2; no clear D. The germline gives CDR1 SGDLS, CDR2 YYNGEE. Between the trimmed V and J ends, which lost 5 bases and 5 bases, there was a span of 13 bases. This CDR3 has 13 amino acids. The CDR3 loop is CASSIRESYGYTF. DNA of the CDR3: TGTGCCAGCAGTATCCGGGAGTCGTATGGCTACACCTTC.

This sequence joins TRBV5-6 and TRBJ2-7, with a weak D call TRBD1 (6 bases). CDR3 length equals 15 residues. V lost 2 bases and J 4 bases, leaving 16 bases between the germline ends. From germline, CDR1 is SGHDT and CDR2 YYEEEE. The CDR3 nucleotides are TGTGCCAGCAGCTTAGGGGGTCAGGGGTTATACGAGCAGTACTTC. Protein: CASSLGGQGLYEQYF.

This chain connects TRBV6-5 to TRBJ2-3, with a tentative D call TRBD2 (7 bases). V lost 5 bases to trimming and J lost 5 bases, with 17 bases between them. CDR1 and CDR2 (germline): MNHEY, SVGAGI. The CDR3 length is 15 residues. The CDR3 bases are TGTGCCAGCAGTAGGGGGGGGAGGGCCCAAGATACGCAGTATTTT. Translating it yields CASSRGGRAQDTQYF.

This clone was seen just once. The chain recombines TRBV5-6 with TRBJ2-3; D remains ambiguous. Per the germline V gene, CDR1 is SGHDT and CDR2 is YYEEEE. The CDR3 totals 12 residues. The germline V and J ends were trimmed by 3 bases and 2 bases, with 4 bases remaining between them. CDR3 sequence (DNA): TGTGCCAGCAGCTCGTTCACAGATACGCAGTATTTT. This codes for CASSSFTDTQYF.

This clone was detected a few times. J is TRBJ1-1 and V is TRBV7-9; tentatively, D is TRBD1 (5 bases). From germline, CDR1 is SEHNR and CDR2 FQNEAQ (reference sequence). The CDR3 totals 15 residues. Trimming shortened V by 4 bases and J by 7 bases, and 19 bases separated the two germline ends. In DNA, the CDR3 is TGTGCCAGCAGCTCCGCTGCCGGGGGAAGCTATGAAGCTTTCTTT. Its protein product is CASSSAAGGSYEAFF.